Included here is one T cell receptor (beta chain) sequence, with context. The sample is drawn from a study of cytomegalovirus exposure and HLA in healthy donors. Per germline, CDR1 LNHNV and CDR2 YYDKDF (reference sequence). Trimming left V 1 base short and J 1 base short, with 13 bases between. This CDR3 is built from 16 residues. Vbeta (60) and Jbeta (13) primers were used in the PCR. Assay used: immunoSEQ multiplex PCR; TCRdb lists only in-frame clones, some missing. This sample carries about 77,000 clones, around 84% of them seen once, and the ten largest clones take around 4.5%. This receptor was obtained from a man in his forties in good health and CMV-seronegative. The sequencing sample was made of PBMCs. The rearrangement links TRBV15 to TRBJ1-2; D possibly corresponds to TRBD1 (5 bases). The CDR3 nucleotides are TGTGCCACCAGCAGAGGCCTAGTGACAGATAACTATGGCTACACCTTC. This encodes CATSRGLVTDNYGYTF. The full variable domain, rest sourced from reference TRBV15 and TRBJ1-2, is DAMVIQNPRYQVTQFGKPVTLSCSQTLNHNVMYWYQQKSSQAPKLLFHYYDKDFNNEADTPDNFQSRRPNTSFCFLDIRSPGLGDTAMYLCATSRGLVTDNYGYTFGSGTRLTVV.